The 18 T cell receptor beta chains in this list originate from one sample, sequenced in a study of T cell changes during pregnancy in multiple sclerosis. The data were produced by immunoSEQ multiplex PCR, yet TCRdb's version contains in-frame clones alone and is incomplete. Found here are approximately 99,000 clones, 90% of them singletons; the top ten hold 0.7% to 0.9%. The material sequenced was peripheral blood, taken in the second trimester of pregnancy. The source is a female donor in good health, enrolled as a control in a pregnancy study.

This clone was seen once. This rearrangement joins TRBV7-9 to TRBJ1-1, with D possibly matching TRBD1 (6 bases). Germline V lookup: CDR1 SEHNR, CDR2 FQNEAQ (reference sequence). V was clipped by 2 bases and J by 0 bases, with 10 bases between them. The CDR3 spans 15 residues. CDR3 amino acids: CASSLRGGMNTEAFF. CDR3 coding DNA: TGTGCCAGCAGCTTAAGGGGGGGAATGAACACTGAAGCTTTCTTT.

The chain carries TRBV5-6 and TRBJ2-2; D may be TRBD2 (6 bases). Germline V gene data show CDR1 as SGHDT and CDR2 as YYEEEE. The CDR3 runs to 16 residues. The ends were cut back, 1 base at V and 3 bases at J, with 13 bases in the middle. Here the CDR3 DNA reads TGTGCCAGCAGCTTGATGCGGGGACGGTACACCGGGGAGCTGTTTTTT. It yields the protein CASSLMRGRYTGELFF.

This chain uses TRBV6-1 with TRBJ1-6, with 7 bases identical to TRBD1. The V gene's germline CDR1 is MNHNS and CDR2 SASEGT. Germline trimming cut 4 bases from V and 3 bases from J; bases unmatched to any gene: 6. The CDR3 spans 16 residues. CDR3 bases: TGTGCCAGCAGTGGGTTCCGGGACAGCTATAATTCACCCCTCCACTTT. It translates to CASSGFRDSYNSPLHF.

This rearrangement joins TRBV29-1 to TRBJ2-3; D is ambiguous. This CDR3 contains 15 residues. V was trimmed by 8 bases and J by 2 bases, leaving 20 bases between them. Germline CDR1 SQVTM, CDR2 ANQGSEA. CDR3 sequence: CSIRTEPHLTDTQYF. The CDR3 DNA reads as TGCAGCATTCGAACGGAGCCGCACCTCACAGATACGCAGTATTTT.

The rearrangement joins TRBV5-8 to TRBJ1-2; 7 positions match TRBD1. After removal of 4 bases from V and 4 bases from J, the junction contained 7 bases not matched to a gene. Germline V gene data show CDR1 as SGHTS and CDR2 as YDEGEE. The CDR3 totals 14 residues. The CDR3 coding sequence is TGTGCCAGCAGCCCAACCGGGACAGTCTATGGCTACACCTTC. This encodes CASSPTGTVYGYTF.

The gene calls are TRBV6-6 and TRBJ2-3, with D unresolved. Germline-derived CDR1 and CDR2 are MNHNY and SVGAGI (reference sequence). V was clipped by 7 bases and J by 2 bases, with 4 bases between them. The CDR3 totals 11 residues. CDR3 sequence (DNA): TGTGCCAGCACCTACACAGATACGCAGTATTTT. It encodes CASTYTDTQYF.

The rearrangement uses TRBV6-5 and TRBJ1-4; D may be TRBD1 (5 bases). Trimming left V 0 bases short and J 8 bases short, with 16 bases between. The CDR3 consists of 16 residues. Germline V lookup: CDR1 MNHEY, CDR2 SVGAGI. The CDR3 is CASSYSNGGLREKLFF. DNA of the CDR3: TGTGCCAGCAGTTACTCGAATGGGGGGTTGAGAGAAAAACTGTTTTTT.

This clone showed up just once. This chain connects TRBV28 to TRBJ2-7; 7 bases are a match to TRBD1. The length of the CDR3 is 13 residues. V shed 7 bases, J shed 5 bases, and the junction held 8 bases outside the gene matches. Germline values: CDR1 MDHEN, CDR2 SYDVKM. The CDR3 loop is CASTLTGRDEQYF. Written as DNA, the CDR3 is TGTGCCAGCACCTTGACAGGGCGAGACGAGCAGTACTTC.

J is TRBJ1-1 and V is TRBV5-1; D is unresolved. The CDR3 spans 14 residues. The V end lost 1 base, the J end lost 4 bases, and 11 bases lay between the germline ends. Germline V gene sequence: CDR1 SGHRS, CDR2 YFSETQ. The DNA of the CDR3 is TGCGCCAGCAGCTTGTCGGTCGGAGGCACTGAAGCTTTCTTT. Protein: CASSLSVGGTEAFF.

The chain couples TRBV9 to TRBJ2-3; possible D gene TRBD1, 5 bases. This CDR3 is 15 amino acids long. Trimming removed 3 bases from V and 0 bases from J, with 11 bases in between. Germline CDR1 and CDR2: SGDLS and YYNGEE. The CDR3 loop reads CASSAFDSSTDTQYF. DNA of the CDR3: TGTGCCAGCAGCGCCTTTGACAGTAGCACAGATACGCAGTATTTT.

V is TRBV6-4 and J is TRBJ1-1, with D possibly matching TRBD1 (5 bases). Trimming shortened V by 3 bases and J by 4 bases, and 9 bases separated the two germline ends. This CDR3 has 13 amino acids. CDR1 MRHNA and CDR2 SNTAGT come from the germline V gene. The CDR3 loop is CASSDRGATEAFF. The CDR3 DNA reads as TGTGCCAGCAGTGATCGCGGGGCCACTGAAGCTTTCTTT.

The V gene is TRBV7-9, the J gene TRBJ1-5; the D gene is possibly TRBD1 (5 bases). Germline CDR1 and CDR2: SEHNR and FQNEAQ (reference sequence). V was clipped by 1 base and J by 4 bases, with 14 bases between them. The CDR3 has 16 amino acids. In nucleotides, the CDR3 is TGTGCCAGCAGCTTAGGGATTGGGCAGGGTAATCAGCCCCAGCATTTT. Encoded protein: CASSLGIGQGNQPQHF.

This sequence joins TRBV5-5 and TRBJ1-2; 10 nucleotides agree with TRBD1. With V trimmed by 0 bases and J by 8 bases, 4 bases remained unmatched. The length of the CDR3 is 14 residues. The V gene's germline CDR1 is SGHKS and CDR2 YYEKEE (reference sequence). The CDR3 here is CASSLGGTGEGYTF. In DNA, the CDR3 is TGTGCCAGCAGCTTGGGAGGGACAGGGGAGGGCTACACCTTC. Filled out from reference TRBV5-5 and TRBJ1-2, the complete variable domain reads DAGVTQSPTHLIKTRGQQVTLRCSPISGHKSVSWYQQVLGQGPQFIFQYYEKEERGRGNFPDRFSARQFPNYSSELNVNALLLGDSALYLCASSLGGTGEGYTFGSGTRLTVV.

The genes are TRBV27 and TRBJ2-2, with D possibly TRBD2 on 6 matching bases. V was shortened by 2 bases and J by 6 bases, with 13 bases between the two germline ends. Looked up from germline, CDR1 is MNHEY and CDR2 is SMNVEV (reference sequence). The CDR3 has 15 amino acids. The DNA of the CDR3 is TGTGCCAGCAGTTTAGGGGGAGGTCGTTCCGGGGAGCTGTTTTTT. Its translation: CASSLGGGRSGELFF.

This clone was seen once. The V and J genes are TRBV6-1 and TRBJ2-6; 7 bases fit TRBD1. J was trimmed by 4 bases and V by 5 bases; bases with no gene match: 5. Looked up from germline, CDR1 is MNHNS and CDR2 is SASEGT. This CDR3 contains 15 residues. The CDR3 protein is CASSQTGVGANVLTF. The CDR3 nucleotides read TGTGCCAGCAGTCAAACAGGGGTAGGGGCCAACGTCCTGACTTTC.

V usage is TRBV18 and J usage is TRBJ1-1; perhaps TRBD1 as D (6 bases). Germline lookup yields CDR1 KGHSH and CDR2 LQKENI. The CDR3 covers 14 residues. Trimming cost V 2 bases and J 5 bases, with 12 bases left between them. Written as DNA, the CDR3 is TGTGCCAGCTCACCAAACAGGGAATCTACTGAAGCTTTCTTT. Translation: CASSPNRESTEAFF.

This clone has a single count. The chain employs TRBV7-2 and TRBJ1-1; TRBD1 aligns across 9 bases. The CDR3 has 14 amino acids. Germline V gene lookup returns CDR1 SGHTA and CDR2 FQGNSA. The junction had 2 bases not matched to a gene; V was cut back by 5 bases and J by 1 base. The CDR3: CASSRQGGNTEAFF. The CDR3 bases are TGTGCCAGCAGCCGACAGGGGGGGAACACTGAAGCTTTCTTT.

The rearrangement joins TRBV7-6 to TRBJ2-2; TRBD2 agrees at 9 bases. The CDR3 runs to 15 residues. Unmatched junction bases numbered 1, after V lost 5 bases and J lost 0 bases. The germline gives CDR1 SGHVS, CDR2 FNYEAQ. CDR3 nucleotides: TGTGCCAGCAGCCCTAGCGGGGCGAACACCGGGGAGCTGTTTTTT. Its protein is CASSPSGANTGELFF.